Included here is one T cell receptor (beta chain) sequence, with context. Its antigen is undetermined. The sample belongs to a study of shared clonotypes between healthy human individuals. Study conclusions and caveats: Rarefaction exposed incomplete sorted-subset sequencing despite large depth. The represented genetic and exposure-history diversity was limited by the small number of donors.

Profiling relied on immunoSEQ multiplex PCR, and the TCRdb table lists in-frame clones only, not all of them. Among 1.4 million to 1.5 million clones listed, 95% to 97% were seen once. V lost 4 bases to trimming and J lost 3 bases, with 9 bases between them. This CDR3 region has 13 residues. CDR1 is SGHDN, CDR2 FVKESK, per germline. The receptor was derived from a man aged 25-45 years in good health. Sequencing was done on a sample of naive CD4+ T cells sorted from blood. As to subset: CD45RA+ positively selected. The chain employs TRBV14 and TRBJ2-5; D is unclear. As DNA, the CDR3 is TGTGCCAGCAGCCCGTGGGCGGAAGAGACCCAGTACTTC. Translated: CASSPWAEETQYF.